These T cell receptor beta chains were read from a single sample in a study of T cells in Graves' hyperthyroidism and ophthalmopathy. TCRdb re-called the multiplex PCR reads through MiXCR, storing one row per CDR3 protein. This sample has roughly 510,000 distinct CDR3 sequences, with more than 20% found just once. Sequences were obtained from blood. Receptors were obtained from a man younger than 35 with Graves' hyperthyroidism. Each CDR3 is given without its conserved first and last residue.

j_gene: TRBJ2-7
v_gene: TRBV13
CDR3aa: ASSTGPLSYEQY

j_gene: TRBJ2-7
v_gene: TRBV4-2
CDR3aa: ASSPSVGSLDEQY

j_gene: TRBJ1-1
v_gene: TRBV6-2/TRBV6-3
CDR3aa: ASSYGRQGDTEAF

j_gene: TRBJ2-7
v_gene: TRBV28
CDR3aa: ASSLGGTGAYEQY

j_gene: TRBJ1-1
v_gene: TRBV2
CDR3aa: ASRLRVNVGDTEAF

j_gene: TRBJ1-3
v_gene: TRBV5-1
CDR3aa: ASSAGTAEAGNTIY

j_gene: TRBJ1-5
v_gene: TRBV9
CDR3aa: ASAGGSGNQPQH

j_gene: TRBJ2-7
v_gene: TRBV20-1
CDR3aa: SARDRVGMTYEQY

j_gene: TRBJ2-5
v_gene: TRBV5-4
CDR3aa: ASSLPGYHPQETQY

j_gene: TRBJ1-5
v_gene: TRBV11-2
CDR3aa: ASSLRSGQQPQH

j_gene: TRBJ2-7
v_gene: TRBV4-2
CDR3aa: ASSQHGQGSYEQY

j_gene: TRBJ2-5
v_gene: TRBV6-1
CDR3aa: ASSQGYRGTQY

j_gene: TRBJ2-5
v_gene: TRBV20-1
CDR3aa: SARERTRGLGTQY

j_gene: TRBJ2-3
v_gene: TRBV11-2
CDR3aa: ASSSLAGPTDTQY

j_gene: TRBJ1-2
v_gene: TRBV20-1
CDR3aa: SAIDRANYGYT

j_gene: TRBJ1-5
v_gene: TRBV6-5
CDR3aa: AGSYVWGQPQH

j_gene: TRBJ2-7
v_gene: TRBV30
CDR3aa: AWSVEQWAEQY

j_gene: TRBJ1-5
v_gene: TRBV2
CDR3aa: ASSEGQSSNQPQH

j_gene: TRBJ1-2
v_gene: TRBV6-1
CDR3aa: ASRELGAVNYGYT

j_gene: TRBJ1-2
v_gene: TRBV12-3/TRBV12-4
CDR3aa: ASTPRINYGYT

j_gene: TRBJ2-7
v_gene: TRBV2
CDR3aa: ASRAAGKPYEQY

j_gene: TRBJ2-5
v_gene: TRBV6-1
CDR3aa: ASHERGGQETQY

j_gene: TRBJ1-3
v_gene: TRBV7-2
CDR3aa: ASSFASVGVAGNTIY

j_gene: TRBJ2-5
v_gene: TRBV28
CDR3aa: AISKDRGKETQY

j_gene: TRBJ2-2
v_gene: TRBV28
CDR3aa: ASRLPGQRLGELF

j_gene: TRBJ2-2
v_gene: TRBV6-5
CDR3aa: ASSATVWGDTGELF

j_gene: TRBJ2-7
v_gene: TRBV25-1
CDR3aa: ASSELKGTAYEQY

j_gene: TRBJ1-1
v_gene: TRBV7-9
CDR3aa: ASTSAGSTEAF

j_gene: TRBJ1-1
v_gene: TRBV11-2
CDR3aa: ASSLGRQVLNTEAF

j_gene: TRBJ2-7
v_gene: TRBV12-3/TRBV12-4
CDR3aa: ASSLRDRGNEQY

j_gene: TRBJ2-3
v_gene: TRBV6-2/TRBV6-3
CDR3aa: ASSSYSTLPGLAGSGDTQY

j_gene: TRBJ1-1
v_gene: TRBV12-3/TRBV12-4
CDR3aa: ASSTGSGTPNTEAF

j_gene: TRBJ2-5
v_gene: TRBV4-1
CDR3aa: ASSPYQEFETQY

j_gene: TRBJ1-5
v_gene: TRBV12-3/TRBV12-4
CDR3aa: ASSLDPLDQPQH

j_gene: TRBJ1-1
v_gene: TRBV29-1
CDR3aa: SVGTYMNTEAF

j_gene: TRBJ1-2
v_gene: TRBV12-3/TRBV12-4
CDR3aa: ASSQGGANYGYT

j_gene: TRBJ1-1
v_gene: TRBV6-2/TRBV6-3
CDR3aa: ASRHGQGSLLNTDAF

j_gene: TRBJ1-2
v_gene: TRBV13
CDR3aa: ASSWGDGQDYT

j_gene: TRBJ2-2
v_gene: TRBV12-3/TRBV12-4
CDR3aa: ASRGWDRDTGELF

j_gene: TRBJ2-7
v_gene: TRBV30
CDR3aa: AWSLTHYEQY

j_gene: TRBJ2-5
v_gene: TRBV2
CDR3aa: ASSEFPQGGETQY

j_gene: TRBJ2-2
v_gene: TRBV6-1
CDR3aa: ASSLGTGSGGTGELF

j_gene: TRBJ2-5
v_gene: TRBV15
CDR3aa: ATSRGGGPQETQY

j_gene: TRBJ1-1
v_gene: TRBV7-9
CDR3aa: ASSGGPDTEAF

j_gene: TRBJ2-4
v_gene: TRBV11-1
CDR3aa: ASSPDFRFGAHIQY

j_gene: TRBJ1-2
v_gene: TRBV11-3
CDR3aa: ASSPRSGDGYT

j_gene: TRBJ1-5
v_gene: TRBV19
CDR3aa: ASSITGGNQPQH

j_gene: TRBJ2-5
v_gene: TRBV28
CDR3aa: AGGQNQETQY

j_gene: TRBJ2-2
v_gene: TRBV28
CDR3aa: ASSLTGDYTGELF

j_gene: TRBJ1-2
v_gene: TRBV20-1
CDR3aa: SADARDDGYT

j_gene: TRBJ2-7
v_gene: TRBV12-3/TRBV12-4
CDR3aa: ASSNRDRNYEQY

j_gene: TRBJ1-3
v_gene: TRBV12-3/TRBV12-4
CDR3aa: ASSSLNEAGNTIY

j_gene: TRBJ1-2
v_gene: TRBV6-5
CDR3aa: VSSSGQGAVGYT

j_gene: TRBJ2-5
v_gene: TRBV20-1
CDR3aa: SASLRVGTETQY

j_gene: TRBJ2-5
v_gene: TRBV30
CDR3aa: AWSNTFQETQY

j_gene: TRBJ2-7
v_gene: TRBV12-3/TRBV12-4
CDR3aa: AGRRGTGPFSYEQY